These 22 T cell receptor beta chains were all obtained from the same sample, sequenced in a study of T cell changes during pregnancy in multiple sclerosis. TCRdb's table, derived via immunoSEQ multiplex PCR, lists solely in-frame clones and lacks some. The repertoire has roughly 40,000 clones, 80% to 90% of them found once; the top ten carry roughly 0.53%. The material was CD4+ T cells from peripheral blood mononuclear cells, obtained in the first trimester of pregnancy. The receptors derive from a female donor with multiple sclerosis, enrolled in a pregnancy study.

V and J are TRBV29-1 and TRBJ1-3; TRBD1 matches 7 bases. CDR1 and CDR2 (germline): SQVTM, ANQGSEA. The CDR3 loop spans 18 amino acids. The junction had 17 bases not matched to a gene; V was cut back by 4 bases and J by 2 bases. This CDR3 is CSVGSRKGWTGPGNTIYF. The CDR3 bases are TGCAGCGTTGGCTCTAGAAAAGGATGGACAGGCCCTGGAAACACCATATATTTT.

This clone was detected only a few times. This chain links TRBV10-3 with TRBJ2-1; D is perhaps TRBD2 (7 bases). Germline loops: CDR1 ENHRY, CDR2 SYGVKD. The CDR3 is 13 residues long. V lost 6 bases to trimming and J lost 7 bases, with 13 bases between them. CDR3 sequence: CAIRARGGNEQFF. In DNA form, the CDR3 reads TGTGCCATCAGGGCGAGGGGGGGTAATGAGCAGTTCTTC.

The chain links TRBV7-9 to TRBJ2-7; D remains ambiguous. The V and J ends lost 1 base and 2 bases respectively, with 12 bases between them. The CDR3 covers 15 residues. The V gene's germline CDR1 is SEHNR and CDR2 FQNEAQ (reference sequence). The CDR3 DNA is TGTGCCAGCAGCTTAGGCGCAACTTTCACCTACGAGCAGTACTTC. Encoded protein: CASSLGATFTYEQYF.

Notes on this clone: Other DNA sequences of this sample code for an identical CDR3. This rearrangement joins TRBV6-5 to TRBJ1-6; D remains ambiguous. Germline assignment: CDR1 MNHEY and CDR2 SVGAGI. Trimming pared 0 bases from V and 8 bases from J, leaving 11 bases between. The CDR3 extends over 15 amino acids. CDR3 sequence: CASSYSRTGDSPLHF. The CDR3 DNA sequence: TGTGCCAGCAGTTACTCGAGAACCGGGGATTCACCCCTCCACTTT.

The rearrangement uses TRBV7-9 and TRBJ1-2; D unresolved. V dropped 1 base and J dropped 0 bases, with 9 bases sitting between them. Germline V lookup: CDR1 SEHNR, CDR2 FQNEAQ (reference sequence). The CDR3 loop spans 15 amino acids. CDR3 sequence: CASSLDSISNYGYTF. The CDR3 region has the DNA TGTGCCAGCAGCTTAGACAGTATTTCTAACTATGGCTACACCTTC.

The rearrangement joins TRBV5-1 to TRBJ2-1, with a weak D call TRBD2 (5 bases). Trimming left V 4 bases short and J 5 bases short, with 16 bases between. The CDR3 has 15 amino acids. Per germline, CDR1 SGHRS and CDR2 YFSETQ. The CDR3 protein is CASSQAGERHNEQFF. The CDR3 region has the DNA TGCGCCAGCAGCCAGGCGGGCGAACGTCACAATGAGCAGTTCTTC.

Here the CDR3 DNA reads TGTGCCACACGTCGACAGGCCGACAATCAGCCCCAGCATTTT. It yields the protein CATRRQADNQPQHF. The rearrangement joins TRBV19 to TRBJ1-5; a possible D gene is TRBD1 (6 bases). The CDR3 extends over 14 amino acids. Germline V gene lookup returns CDR1 LNHDA and CDR2 SQIVND (reference sequence). Trimming cost V 10 bases and J 3 bases, with 16 bases left between them.

J is TRBJ1-1 and V is TRBV27; perhaps TRBD1 as D (6 bases). The germline CDR1 and CDR2 sequences are MNHEY and SMNVEV (reference sequence). The V and J ends lost 2 bases and 11 bases respectively, with 12 bases between them. The CDR3 loop spans 12 amino acids. DNA for the CDR3: TGTGCCAGCAGTTTAGGGGGCGGGAGGGCTTTCTTT. Amino acid sequence: CASSLGGGRAFF.

The rearrangement links TRBV4-2 to TRBJ1-2; TRBD1 agrees at 10 bases. Germline loops: CDR1 LGHNA, CDR2 YNFKEQ. This CDR3 has 15 residues. Trimming took 4 bases from V and 7 from J; bases not matched to a gene: 9. This CDR3 is CASSRPGTGEGGYTF. CDR3 in DNA: TGTGCCAGCAGCCGACCCGGGACAGGGGAGGGTGGCTACACCTTC.

The chain combines TRBV2 with TRBJ1-1, with D possibly TRBD1 on 5 matching bases. V lost 6 bases to trimming and J lost 4 bases, with 12 bases between them. Looked up from germline, CDR1 is SNHLY and CDR2 is FYNNEI. CDR3 length: 13 residues. The CDR3 nucleotides are TGTGCCAGCAGAGGGGTCCCAGGCACTGAAGCTTTCTTT. Its translation: CASRGVPGTEAFF.

This sequence joins TRBV2 and TRBJ1-2; TRBD1 agrees at 9 bases. This CDR3 is 14 amino acids long. Germline CDR1 and CDR2: SNHLY and FYNNEI. After removal of 4 bases from V and 8 bases from J, the junction contained 8 bases not matched to a gene. The CDR3 nucleotides are TGTGCCAGCAGTGCGGATGGGGACAGGGTCGGCTACACCTTC. Protein sequence: CASSADGDRVGYTF.

The chain recombines TRBV10-2 with TRBJ2-3, with a possible D match to TRBD1 (7 bases). The germline V gene encodes CDR1 WSHSY and CDR2 SAAADI. The CDR3 covers 18 residues. V lost 2 bases, J lost 0 bases, and 18 bases lay in between. Here the CDR3 reads CASSEGSGGTASTDTQYF. The CDR3 coding sequence is TGCGCCAGCAGTGAGGGTTCGGGCGGGACAGCGAGCACAGATACGCAGTATTTT.

V is TRBV5-1 and J is TRBJ1-2, with a possible D match to TRBD1 (5 bases). Trimming pared 4 bases from V and 1 base from J, leaving 11 bases between. This CDR3 region has 14 residues. Per the germline V gene, CDR1 is SGHRS and CDR2 is YFSETQ. The CDR3 DNA reads as TGCGCCAGCAGCCTCGGACATTTTAACTATGGCTACACCTTC. Amino acid sequence: CASSLGHFNYGYTF.

The chain couples TRBV6-5 to TRBJ2-5; D is perhaps TRBD1 (5 bases). The tail of the sequence fits TRBJ2-7 better, so the J call may be wrong. The CDR3 totals 15 residues. In germline, CDR1 is MNHEY, CDR2 SVGAGI. The CDR3 sequence: CASRRITLGAYEQYF. CDR3 in DNA: TGTGCCAGCAGGAGGATCACCCTAGGGGCCTACGAGCAGTACTTC.

The chain couples TRBV11-2 to TRBJ2-4; 8 bases are a match to TRBD1. The CDR3 totals 15 residues. Trimming removed 2 bases from V and 9 bases from J; junction bases left unmatched: 9. Per germline, CDR1 SGHAT and CDR2 FQNNGV. The CDR3 sequence: CASSLPQGALSIQYF. CDR3 coding DNA: TGTGCCAGCAGCTTACCCCAGGGGGCTCTTAGCATTCAGTACTTC.

This chain joins TRBV7-3 and TRBJ2-3; 7 nucleotides align to TRBD1. Germline CDR1 SGHTA, CDR2 FQGTGA. The CDR3 contains 15 residues. Trimming took 4 bases from V and 0 from J; bases not matched to a gene: 4. CDR3 coding DNA: TGTGCCAGCAGCTATCAGGGGGAAAGCACAGATACGCAGTATTTT. Translated: CASSYQGESTDTQYF. Based on the CDR3 plus reference TRBV7-3 and TRBJ2-3, the full variable domain is GAGVSQTPSNKVTEKGKYVELRCDPISGHTALYWYRQSLGQGPEFLIYFQGTGAADDSGLPNDRFFAVRPEGSVSTLKIQRTERGDSAVYLCASSYQGESTDTQYFGPGTRLTVL.

The genes are TRBV19 and TRBJ2-7; TRBD1 matches 8 bases. Germline V gives CDR1 LNHDA, CDR2 SQIVND (reference sequence). CDR3 size: 15 residues. Losses at the gene ends were 8 bases for V and 0 bases for J; bases not matched to a gene: 9. Written as DNA, the CDR3 is TGTGCCAGTCGCCGGACAGGGCCCAGCTCCTACGAGCAGTACTTC. Amino acids: CASRRTGPSSYEQYF.

The chain is built from TRBV5-1 and TRBJ2-5; 11 positions agree with TRBD2. The germline CDR1 and CDR2 sequences are SGHRS and YFSETQ. The ends lost 1 base at V and 9 bases at J; junction bases unmatched: 5. This CDR3 contains 14 residues. This chain's CDR3 is CASSLTSGGGAQYF. CDR3 bases: TGCGCCAGCAGCTTGACTAGCGGGGGAGGGGCCCAGTACTTC.

This chain uses TRBV7-7 with TRBJ2-7, with a weak D call TRBD1 (5 bases). The CDR3 covers 13 residues. The V end lost 5 bases, the J end lost 4 bases, and 12 bases lay between the germline ends. Germline assignment: CDR1 SSHAT and CDR2 FNYEAQ (reference sequence). CDR3 residues: CASSAGSAYEQYF. CDR3 coding DNA: TGTGCCAGCAGCGCAGGGTCGGCTTACGAGCAGTACTTC.

The chain carries TRBV11-1 and TRBJ2-7, with D maybe TRBD1 (6 bases). CDR1 is SGHAT, CDR2 FQDESV, per germline (reference sequence). Deletions cut 2 bases from V and 6 bases from J, with 17 bases between. This CDR3 contains 15 residues. The DNA for the CDR3 is TGTGCCAGCAGCTTAATAACAGGGTTTCTCTCCGAGCAGTACTTC. It encodes CASSLITGFLSEQYF.

The rearrangement links TRBV19 to TRBJ2-1; D uncertain. Germline V gene data show CDR1 as LNHDA and CDR2 as SQIVND (reference sequence). This CDR3 has 11 residues. Trimming took 2 bases from V and 7 from J, leaving 3 bases between them. The CDR3 loop is CASSIQNEQFF. Written as DNA, the CDR3 is TGTGCCAGTAGTATACAGAATGAGCAGTTCTTC.

The chain recombines TRBV19 with TRBJ1-5, with 9 bases matching TRBD1. V lost 6 bases, J lost 2 bases, and 5 bases stayed unmatched. This CDR3 has 15 residues. From germline, CDR1 is LNHDA and CDR2 SQIVND (reference sequence). CDR3 in DNA: TGTGCCAGTAGCTCACAGGGGGCCGGCAATCAGCCCCAGCATTTT. Protein: CASSSQGAGNQPQHF.